These T cell receptor beta chains were read from a single sample in a study of regulatory T cells in long-lasting Graves disease. One entry per CDR3 protein, called by TCRdb with MiXCR from the multiplex PCR reads. The data hold 300,000 to 400,000 distinct CDR3 sequences, with roughly 15% observed a single time. This specimen consisted of peripheral blood mononuclear cells (PBMCs), obtained at new diagnosis, from a patient treated with antithyroid drugs. The receptor set was obtained from a female donor with Graves disease. CDR3s include the opening cysteine and the closing phenylalanine or tryptophan. The D gene is left open where the match is weak. Clone size is shown for a subset of rows, as once, few, many or a class of expanded clone.

TRBV28	TRBJ2-7	many	-	CASSLADPYEQYF	TGTGCCAGCAGTTTGGCAGACCCCTACGAGCAGTACTTC
TRBV24-1	TRBJ2-5	-	TRBD2	CATSDSTSGKKTQYF	TGTGCCACCAGTGATTCTACTAGCGGGAAAAAGACCCAGTACTTC
TRBV7-2	TRBJ2-3	-	TRBD2	CASSLLAGVTDTQYF	TGTGCCAGCAGCTTACTAGCGGGGGTCACAGATACGCAGTATTTT
TRBV12-3/TRBV12-4	TRBJ1-5	many	-	CASRQGDQPQHF	TGTGCCAGCAGGCAGGGAGATCAGCCCCAGCATTTT
TRBV6-2/TRBV6-3	TRBJ2-1	few	-	CASSEFFGAYNEQFF	TGTGCCAGCAGTGAATTTTTTGGAGCCTACAATGAGCAGTTCTTC
TRBV7-6	TRBJ1-1	few	-	CASSRHRDTMNTEAFF	TGTGCCAGCAGCCGACACCGGGACACGATGAACACTGAAGCTTTCTTT
TRBV24-1	TRBJ2-3	-	TRBD2	CATSAASGSGDTQYF	TGTGCCACCAGTGCGGCTAGCGGGAGCGGAGATACGCAGTATTTT
TRBV27	TRBJ1-5	few	-	CASSLRTPNNQPQHF	TGTGCCAGCAGTCTGCGGACCCCCAACAATCAGCCCCAGCATTTT
TRBV5-6	TRBJ2-2	many	-	CASSLEFVNTGELFF	TGTGCCAGCAGCTTGGAGTTTGTGAACACCGGGGAGCTGTTTTTT
TRBV7-3	TRBJ2-5	many	TRBD2	CASSLGAGGRETQYF	TGTGCCAGCAGCTTAGGAGCGGGGGGTCGGGAGACCCAGTACTTC
TRBV28	TRBJ2-6	many	-	CASRTRDISFGANVLTF	TGTGCCAGCAGAACCCGGGACATCTCCTTTGGGGCCAACGTCCTGACTTTC
TRBV12-3/TRBV12-4	TRBJ1-1	many	-	CASSLLVDSEAFF	TGTGCCAGCAGTTTACTCGTGGATAGTGAAGCTTTCTTT
TRBV7-2	TRBJ2-4	many	-	CASSLGSGRMAKNIQYF	TGTGCCAGCAGCTTAGGATCAGGGCGGATGGCCAAAAACATTCAGTACTTC
TRBV5-1	TRBJ2-3	-	TRBD2	CASSLGGTRRADTQYF	TGCGCCAGCAGCTTGGGGGGGACTAGACGGGCAGATACGCAGTATTTT
TRBV5-1	TRBJ1-1	-	-	CASREYMSTEAFF	TGCGCCAGCCGGGAGTATATGAGCACTGAAGCTTTCTTT
TRBV9	TRBJ1-5	many	TRBD1	CASSPRGDRNQPQHF	TGTGCCAGCAGCCCCCGAGGGGACAGAAATCAGCCCCAGCATTTT
TRBV6-2/TRBV6-3	TRBJ1-2	many	-	CASSESGIGYTF	TGTGCCAGCAGTGAAAGCGGAATAGGCTACACCTTC
TRBV6-5	TRBJ1-4	-	-	CASSYLQGSREKLFF	TGTGCCAGCAGTTACCTACAGGGTTCGCGGGAAAAACTGTTTTTT
TRBV6-2/TRBV6-3	TRBJ2-3	many	-	CASSYLLPRTSTDTQYF	TGTGCCAGCAGTTACTTACTCCCGCGAACTTCCACAGATACGCAGTATTTT
TRBV5-4	TRBJ1-1	few	-	CASSLEGRTMNTEAFF	TGTGCCAGCAGCTTGGAGGGCAGAACAATGAACACTGAAGCTTTCTTT
TRBV10-2	TRBJ1-1	few	-	CASSRVGVYTEAFF	TGCGCCAGCTCCCGGGTCGGGGTGTACACTGAAGCTTTCTTT
TRBV6-6	TRBJ2-7	-	TRBD2	CASSYSRLAETYEQYF	TGTGCCAGCAGTTACTCGAGACTAGCGGAGACCTACGAGCAGTACTTC
TRBV28	TRBJ1-2	many	-	CASSPEQIRLRVVYTF	TGTGCCAGCAGTCCTGAACAGATCCGTTTACGGGTCGTCTACACCTTC
TRBV3-1	TRBJ1-5	-	-	CASSQDPGGNQPQHF	TGTGCCAGCAGCCAAGACCCCGGGGGCAATCAGCCCCAGCATTTT
TRBV20-1	TRBJ1-2	few	TRBD1	CSASLEGAGQRGYTF	TGCAGTGCTAGCCTGGAGGGGGCAGGGCAAAGAGGCTACACCTTC
TRBV4-3	TRBJ1-2	many	TRBD1	CASSQDWGDRGTYGYTF	TGCGCCAGCAGCCAAGATTGGGGGGACAGGGGTACCTATGGCTACACCTTC
TRBV5-1	TRBJ2-5	-	TRBD2	CASSSQRGAQETQYF	TGCGCCAGCAGCAGTCAGCGGGGGGCCCAAGAGACCCAGTACTTC
TRBV7-2	TRBJ2-3	many	-	CASTRGGNTDTQYF	TGTGCCAGCACGCGGGGCGGAAACACAGATACGCAGTATTTT
TRBV6-2/TRBV6-3	TRBJ2-7	many	-	CASSYSGQGNEQYF	TGTGCCAGCAGTTACTCGGGCCAGGGTAACGAGCAGTACTTC
TRBV27	TRBJ2-1	few	TRBD1	CASSLFSQGDEQFF	TGTGCCAGCAGTTTATTCTCACAGGGGGATGAGCAGTTCTTC
TRBV7-2	TRBJ2-7	many	-	CASSFRGVRYSYEQYF	TGTGCCAGCAGCTTTAGGGGGGTCCGCTACTCCTACGAGCAGTACTTC
TRBV3-1	TRBJ2-3	many	-	CASSQGTPGNTQYF	TGTGCCAGCAGCCAGGGGACACCGGGAAATACGCAGTATTTT
TRBV4-3	TRBJ1-4	many	-	CASSHLAGNEKLFF	TGCGCCAGCAGCCACCTCGCCGGTAATGAAAAACTGTTTTTT
TRBV12-3/TRBV12-4	TRBJ2-6	-	TRBD2	CASSVTSGTQSGANVLTF	TGTGCCAGCAGTGTAACTAGCGGGACGCAGTCTGGGGCCAACGTCCTGACTTTC
TRBV28	TRBJ2-1	-	-	CASSQGGWTTYNEQFF	TGTGCCAGCAGCCAAGGTGGGTGGACGACCTACAATGAGCAGTTCTTC
TRBV7-9	TRBJ2-1	-	TRBD2	CASSLLAGGLLDEQFF	TGTGCCAGCAGCTTACTAGCGGGAGGCCTATTGGATGAGCAGTTCTTC
TRBV2	TRBJ2-3	many	-	CASSETLITDTQYF	TGTGCCAGCAGTGAAACCTTGATCACAGATACGCAGTATTTT
TRBV7-2	TRBJ2-1	many	-	CASSLERRTTYNEQFF	TGTGCCAGCAGCTTAGAAAGGAGGACCACCTACAATGAGCAGTTCTTC
TRBV4-1	TRBJ1-3	-	-	CASSQVRLSGNTIYF	TGCGCCAGCAGCCAAGTCCGCCTCTCTGGAAACACCATATATTTT
TRBV11-2	TRBJ2-7	many	-	CASSPSSPGYEQYF	TGTGCCAGCAGCCCATCTTCCCCTGGCTACGAGCAGTACTTC
TRBV7-9	TRBJ2-1	many	-	CASRRPTARADEQFF	TGTGCCAGCAGACGCCCGACGGCACGGGCCGATGAGCAGTTCTTC
TRBV6-2/TRBV6-3	TRBJ2-5	many	-	CASNPLPQETQYF	TGTGCCAGCAACCCCCTACCACAAGAGACCCAGTACTTC
TRBV4-1	TRBJ2-7	many	-	CASSQGGTGTSGSYEQYF	TGCGCCAGCAGCCAAGGGGGGACCGGGACATCGGGATCCTACGAGCAGTACTTC
TRBV27	TRBJ1-2	many	-	CASSLTAGSNYGYTF	TGTGCCAGCAGTTTAACCGCAGGGAGTAACTATGGCTACACCTTC
TRBV24-1	TRBJ1-4	-	-	CATSDPQGEKLFF	TGTGCCACCAGTGATCCTCAGGGGGAAAAACTGTTTTTT
TRBV7-9	TRBJ2-7	many	TRBD1	CASSPPDRGLEQYF	TGTGCCAGCAGCCCCCCGGACAGGGGGCTCGAGCAGTACTTC
TRBV5-1	TRBJ2-1	many	TRBD2	CASSLSFSGRPNYNEQFF	TGCGCCAGCAGCTTGTCGTTTAGCGGGAGGCCGAACTACAATGAGCAGTTCTTC
TRBV12-3/TRBV12-4	TRBJ1-1	many	-	CASSLGGHAEAFF	TGTGCCAGCAGCCTTGGGGGGCACGCTGAAGCTTTCTTT
TRBV20-1	TRBJ2-5	once	TRBD2	CSASYSGTLETQYF	TGCAGTGCTAGCTATAGCGGGACCTTGGAGACCCAGTACTTC
TRBV29-1	TRBJ1-2	-	-	CSVEEARGYGYTF	TGCAGCGTTGAAGAAGCCAGGGGATATGGCTACACCTTC
TRBV10-3	TRBJ2-7	many	-	CAISEGRAQEQYF	TGTGCCATCAGTGAGGGCAGGGCACAGGAGCAGTACTTC